This TCR beta chain was recovered during a study of shared clonotypes between healthy human individuals. The germline CDR1 and CDR2 sequences are MNHNS and SASEGT. The CDR3 covers 14 residues. Unmatched junction bases numbered 6, after V lost 5 bases and J lost 6 bases. All donors qualified as healthy HIV-negative adults and had experienced no recent acute infections or vaccinations. The method was immunoSEQ multiplex PCR; TCRdb's version includes in-frame clones alone and lacks a portion of them. The sample records more than 2,000,000 clones, over 85% being singletons. This TCR was sampled from a man in his late teens or twenties in good health. Some clones in this sample may be carry-over from other donors' samples. V gene TRBV6-1 combines with J gene TRBJ1-5; 8 bases fit TRBD1. Material: naive CD4+ T cells from PBMCs. The subset denotes: CD45RA+ positively selected. The CDR3 nucleotides read TGTGCCAGCAGTTCAGGGGGCGCGGGTCAGCCCCAGCATTTT. The encoded protein is CASSSGGAGQPQHF.